Presented here are 12 T cell receptor beta chains from one specimen sequenced in a study of blood T cell repertoires in COVID-19. Libraries were prepared by immunoSEQ multiplex PCR; TCRdb keeps only in-frame clonotypes and omits some of them. Of 110,000 or so clones in the sample, 81% were seen once. The sample taken for sequencing was peripheral blood. These receptors were collected from a man in his fifties or sixties with acute or convalescent COVID-19.

The V and J genes are TRBV18 and TRBJ1-1; D is possibly TRBD1 (5 bases). The CDR3 spans 13 residues. V shed 1 base and J shed 4 bases, with 7 bases lying between them. Germline CDR1 reads KGHSH; CDR2 reads LQKENI. The CDR3 nucleotides are TGTGCCAGCTCACCACGGGGGGGCACTGAAGCTTTCTTT. Translated: CASSPRGGTEAFF.

V usage is TRBV27 and J usage is TRBJ2-7; possible D gene TRBD2, 5 bases. The germline V gene has CDR1 MNHEY and CDR2 SMNVEV (reference sequence). The ends were cut back, 3 bases at V and 7 bases at J, with 16 bases in the middle. This CDR3 has 14 residues. The CDR3 bases are TGTGCCAGCAGTTTGGGGTCGGGGTTGGGGGAGCAGTACTTC. Protein: CASSLGSGLGEQYF.

V usage is TRBV19 and J usage is TRBJ2-3, with TRBD1 matching 8 bases. The germline V gene encodes CDR1 LNHDA and CDR2 SQIVND (reference sequence). V was clipped by 5 bases and J by 2 bases; unmatched bases: 3. The CDR3 is made up of 14 amino acids. The CDR3 spells CASSPGQATDTQYF. The CDR3 region has the DNA TGTGCCAGTAGTCCGGGACAGGCCACAGATACGCAGTATTTT.

This sequence joins TRBV14 and TRBJ1-2, with 11 bases that match TRBD1. This CDR3 has 15 amino acids. The V gene's germline CDR1 is SGHDN and CDR2 FVKESK. Germline trimming cut 4 bases from V and 7 bases from J; bases unmatched to any gene: 8. In DNA, the CDR3 is TGTGCCAGCAGCCCTACAGGACAGGGGGCGGGTGGCTACACCTTC. It codes for CASSPTGQGAGGYTF.

This clone was seen a few times. This chain uses TRBV5-5 with TRBJ1-2; 8 positions agree with TRBD1. CDR1 SGHKS and CDR2 YYEKEE come from the germline V gene (reference sequence). Trimming at V came to 3 bases and at J to 8 bases, leaving 12 bases not matched to a gene. The CDR3 sequence is 15 residues long. In nucleotides, the CDR3 is TGTGCCAGCAGCTCTGCCCCCTCAGGGGGCCGGGGCTACACCTTC. Translated: CASSSAPSGGRGYTF.

V is TRBV28 and J is TRBJ1-1, with a weak D call TRBD1 (6 bases). Trimming cost V 5 bases and J 3 bases, with 16 bases left between them. The CDR3 has 15 residues. Germline V CDR1 and CDR2: MDHEN, SYDVKM. CDR3 bases: TGTGCCAGCAGTCAAGGGGGGGCGAGGGACACTGAAGCTTTCTTT. Amino acid sequence: CASSQGGARDTEAFF.

This chain uses TRBV5-6 with TRBJ2-1, with TRBD2 as a possible D gene (6 bases). The CDR3 is made up of 11 amino acids. The V gene lost 7 bases and the J gene lost 7 bases, with 9 bases spanning the gap. Germline assignment: CDR1 SGHDT and CDR2 YYEEEE. In DNA, the CDR3 is TGTGCCAGCGAAGGAGGGAATGAGCAGTTCTTC. This sequence encodes CASEGGNEQFF.

The J gene is TRBJ2-5, the V gene TRBV28; D gene uncertain. Germline V gene lookup returns CDR1 MDHEN and CDR2 SYDVKM. The germline V and J ends were trimmed by 5 bases and 0 bases, with 13 bases remaining between them. CDR3 size: 15 residues. Here the CDR3 reads CASSLSPVNQETQYF. CDR3 nucleotides: TGTGCCAGCAGTCTGAGTCCGGTAAACCAAGAGACCCAGTACTTC.

The chain employs TRBV5-4 and TRBJ1-6, with unresolved D. The V end was cut by 0 bases, the J end by 10 bases, with 11 bases between. This CDR3 region has 14 residues. From germline, CDR1 is SGHNT and CDR2 YYREEE (reference sequence). The CDR3 reads CASSLGESGSPLHF. The CDR3 DNA reads as TGTGCCAGCAGCTTGGGGGAATCGGGGTCACCCCTCCACTTT.

The chain uses TRBV28 and TRBJ1-5, with D possibly TRBD1 on 5 matching bases. The CDR3 length is 14 residues. Germline V lookup: CDR1 MDHEN, CDR2 SYDVKM. Deletions cut 3 bases from V and 5 bases from J, with 11 bases between. The CDR3 sequence: CASSLGGGDQPQHF. Here the CDR3 DNA reads TGTGCCAGCAGTTTGGGGGGAGGGGATCAGCCCCAGCATTTT.

The rearrangement links TRBV5-6 to TRBJ1-6; TRBD1 agrees at 7 bases. V trimming: 0 bases; J trimming: 8 bases; junction bases outside the gene matches: 8. The germline V gene encodes CDR1 SGHDT and CDR2 YYEEEE. The CDR3 has 16 amino acids. CDR3 residues: CASSLVGGGLDSPLHF. DNA of the CDR3: TGTGCCAGCAGCTTGGTAGGAGGGGGCTTGGATTCACCCCTCCACTTT.

The chain is built from TRBV4-1 and TRBJ1-5; 9 bases fit TRBD1. In germline, CDR1 is MGHRA, CDR2 YSYEKL. CDR3 length: 16 residues. J gave up 5 bases and V 3 bases, and 8 bases lay outside the gene matches. CDR3 region: CASSHIDRGSHQPQHF. For the CDR3, the DNA is TGCGCCAGCAGCCACATAGACAGGGGGAGCCATCAGCCCCAGCATTTT.